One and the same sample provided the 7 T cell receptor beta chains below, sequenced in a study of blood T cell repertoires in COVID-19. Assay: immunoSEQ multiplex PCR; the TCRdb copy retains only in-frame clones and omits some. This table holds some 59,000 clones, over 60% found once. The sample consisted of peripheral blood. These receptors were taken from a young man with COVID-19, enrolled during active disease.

Here the CDR3 DNA reads TGTGCCGCGAGATGGCTAGCGGGGGATGAGCAGTTCTTC. It is translated as CAARWLAGDEQFF. The V and J genes are TRBV7-9 and TRBJ2-1; 10 bases line up with TRBD2. The CDR3 runs 13 residues. The V gene's germline CDR1 is SEHNR and CDR2 FQNEAQ (reference sequence). Trimming cost V 11 bases and J 8 bases; bases outside gene matches: 9. The whole variable domain, remainder taken from reference TRBV7-9 and TRBJ2-1, is DTGVSQNPRHKITKRGQNVTFRCDPISEHNRLYWYRQTLGQGPEFLTYFQNEAQLEKSRLLSDRFSAERPKGSFSTLEIQRTEQGDSAMYLCAARWLAGDEQFFGPGTRLTVL.

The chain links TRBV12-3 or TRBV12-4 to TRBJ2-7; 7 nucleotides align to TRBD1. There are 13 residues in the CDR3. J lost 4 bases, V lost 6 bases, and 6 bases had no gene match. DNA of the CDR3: TGTGCCAGCAGCTCGGGACAGCCTTACGAGCAGTACTTC. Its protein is CASSSGQPYEQYF.

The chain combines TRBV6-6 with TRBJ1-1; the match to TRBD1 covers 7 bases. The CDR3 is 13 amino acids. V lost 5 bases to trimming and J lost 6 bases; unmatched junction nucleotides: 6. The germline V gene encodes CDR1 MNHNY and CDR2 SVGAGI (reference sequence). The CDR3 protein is CASSTTGAPEAFF. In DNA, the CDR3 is TGTGCCAGCAGTACTACAGGGGCCCCTGAAGCTTTCTTT.

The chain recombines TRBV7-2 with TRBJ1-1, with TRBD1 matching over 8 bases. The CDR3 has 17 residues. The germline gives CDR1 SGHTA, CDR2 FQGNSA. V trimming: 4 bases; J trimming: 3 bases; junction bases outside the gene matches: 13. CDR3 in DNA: TGTGCCAGCAGCTCCCGACTCAGGGGGCGCAGGTACACTGAAGCTTTCTTT. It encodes CASSSRLRGRRYTEAFF. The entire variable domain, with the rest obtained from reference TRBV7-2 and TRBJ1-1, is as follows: GAGVSQSPSNKVTEKGKDVELRCDPISGHTALYWYRQSLGQGLEFLIYFQGNSAPDKSGLPSDRFSAERTGGSVSTLTIQRTQQEDSAVYLCASSSRLRGRRYTEAFFGQGTRLTVV.

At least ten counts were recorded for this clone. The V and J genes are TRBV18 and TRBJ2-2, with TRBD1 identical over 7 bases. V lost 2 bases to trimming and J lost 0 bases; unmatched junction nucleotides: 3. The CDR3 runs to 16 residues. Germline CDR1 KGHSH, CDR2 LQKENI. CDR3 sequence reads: CASSPRGTANTGELFF. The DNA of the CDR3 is TGTGCCAGCTCACCAAGGGGGACAGCGAACACCGGGGAGCTGTTTTTT.

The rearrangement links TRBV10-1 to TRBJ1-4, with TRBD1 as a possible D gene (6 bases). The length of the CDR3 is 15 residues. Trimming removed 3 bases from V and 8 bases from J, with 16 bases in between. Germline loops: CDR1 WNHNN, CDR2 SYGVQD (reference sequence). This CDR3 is CASSEGWDTWEKLFF. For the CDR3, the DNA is TGCGCCAGCAGTGAAGGGTGGGACACCTGGGAAAAACTGTTTTTT.

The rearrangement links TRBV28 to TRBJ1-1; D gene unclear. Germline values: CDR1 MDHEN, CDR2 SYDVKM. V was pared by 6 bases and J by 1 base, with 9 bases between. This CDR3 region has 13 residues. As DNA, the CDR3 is TGTGCCAGCAGCCTGACACAGAACACTGAAGCTTTCTTT. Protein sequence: CASSLTQNTEAFF.